The 26 T cell receptor beta chains given below trace back to one sample, sequenced in a study of post-analysis software for immune sequencing data. These TCRs' antigens remain unknown. cDNA libraries for TCR beta contained unique molecular identifiers. TCRdb re-derived calls from the PCR reads in MiXCR, one entry per CDR3 protein. The sample consists of 500,000 to 600,000 distinct CDR3 sequences, about 40% of them appearing once. General study findings and limits: With TRBV5-6, TRBV5-1 and TRBV20-1 included, roughly five TRBV segments were more frequent in patients than in controls.

The sample consisted of blood. These receptors came from a girl between 10 and 17 years old with multiple sclerosis.

On this clonotype: The germline gene is not matched at one end of the junction; a read error may be the cause. The chain carries TRBV12-3 or TRBV12-4 and TRBJ2-5, with D hard to call. The CDR3 length is 15 residues. The CDR3 nucleotides are TGTGCCTGCAGTTTATCATTCATCCTCAGGGAGACCCAGTACTTC. Its translation is CACSLSFILRETQYF.

This clonotype has just a few counts. This sequence joins TRBV12-3 or TRBV12-4 and TRBJ1-1; D not certain. The ends were cut back, 3 bases at V and 6 bases at J, with 11 bases in the middle. The CDR3 sequence is 13 residues long. The CDR3: CASSFYGQAEAFF. As DNA, the CDR3 is TGTGCCAGCAGTTTTTACGGGCAGGCTGAAGCTTTCTTT.

There are a few counts of this clonotype. The chain couples TRBV12-3 or TRBV12-4 to TRBJ1-2, with 7 bases identical to TRBD1. V lost 5 bases, J lost 7 bases, and 4 bases stayed unmatched. This CDR3 comprises 12 residues. For the CDR3, the DNA is TGTGCCAGCAGTGGGACAGTAGGTGGCTACACCTTC. It yields the protein CASSGTVGGYTF.

At least ten counts were recorded for this clonotype. The chain carries TRBV5-1 and TRBJ2-4, with TRBD2 identical over 10 bases. Per the germline V gene, CDR1 is SGHRS and CDR2 is YFSETQ. With V trimmed by 4 bases and J by 1 base, 2 bases remained unmatched. The CDR3 has 15 residues. As DNA, the CDR3 is TGCGCCAGCAGCCCGACTAGCGGGGCCAAAAACATTCAGTACTTC. It specifies CASSPTSGAKNIQYF.

The rearrangement links TRBV20-1 to TRBJ2-4, with 7 bases lining up with TRBD1. Per the germline V gene, CDR1 is DFQATT and CDR2 is SNEGSKA (reference sequence). This CDR3 has 14 residues. Trimming took 6 bases from V and 7 from J; bases not matched to a gene: 12. CDR3 DNA: TGCAGTGCCCACAACGACAGGGTCGGGAACATTCAGTACTTC. This translates into CSAHNDRVGNIQYF.

This clonotype was found a few times. The V gene is TRBV12-3 or TRBV12-4, the J gene TRBJ2-7, with TRBD2 identical over 8 bases. V dropped 6 bases and J dropped 1; count of bases not matched to a gene: 8. The CDR3 covers 15 residues. CDR3 DNA sequence: TGTGCCAGCAGCTCTCAACTAGCGGTTTCCTACGAGCAGTACTTC. It is translated as CASSSQLAVSYEQYF.

This clonotype was seen a few times. This chain uses TRBV7-2 with TRBJ2-7; D call uncertain. V was shortened by 1 base and J by 5 bases, with 9 bases between the two germline ends. This CDR3 comprises 13 residues. Germline V CDR1 and CDR2: SGHTA, FQGNSA. The CDR3 sequence is CASSLGYRDEQYF. CDR3 in DNA: TGTGCCAGCAGCTTAGGGTATAGGGACGAGCAGTACTTC.

In this sample, this clonotype turned up once. The rearrangement joins TRBV12-3 or TRBV12-4 to TRBJ1-1; the D is unclear. The CDR3 is 12 amino acids. V lost 6 bases and J lost 8, with 13 bases in between. The CDR3 loop is CASSPRADEAFF. CDR3 DNA sequence: TGTGCCAGCAGCCCTAGGGCTGACGAAGCTTTCTTT.

J is TRBJ2-2 and V is TRBV11-2, with D possibly being TRBD1 (6 bases). Deletions cut 5 bases from V and 7 bases from J, with 14 bases between. CDR1 is SGHAT and CDR2 is FQNNGV in the germline V gene. CDR3 length: 14 amino acids. This chain's CDR3 is CASSHRPRGGELFF. The CDR3 nucleotides read TGTGCCAGCAGCCACAGACCCAGGGGCGGGGAGCTGTTTTTT. Full variable domain (rest looked up from reference TRBV11-2 and TRBJ2-2): EAGVAQSPRYKIIEKRQSVAFWCNPISGHATLYWYQQILGQGPKLLIQFQNNGVVDDSQLPKDRFSAERLKGVDSTLKIQPAKLEDSAVYLCASSHRPRGGELFFGEGSRLTVL.

The chain recombines TRBV12-3 or TRBV12-4 with TRBJ2-1; possibly TRBD1 for D (6 bases). V was shortened by 6 bases and J by 1 base, with 13 bases between the two germline ends. The CDR3 totals 15 residues. CDR3 loop: CASRLGTTSYNEQFF. The CDR3 DNA is TGTGCCAGCAGGCTCGGGACAACGTCCTACAATGAGCAGTTCTTC.

This clonotype was detected many times. The CDR3 DNA reads as TGTGCCAGCAGTGAAGGTAGTACAGATACGCAGTATTTT. Translation: CASSEGSTDTQYF. The rearrangement links TRBV6-4 to TRBJ2-3; D gene unclear. The ends were cut back, 3 bases at V and 3 bases at J, with 7 bases in the middle. The CDR3 sequence is 13 residues long. Germline CDR1 is MRHNA and CDR2 is SNTAGT.

Ten or more counts support this clonotype. The chain is built from TRBV27 and TRBJ2-7; no firm D call. The CDR3 is 16 amino acids. Deletions cut 0 bases from V and 0 bases from J, with 12 bases between. Germline CDR1 reads MNHEY; CDR2 reads SMNVEV (reference sequence). This CDR3 is CASSLSGGRASYEQYF. The DNA for the CDR3 is TGTGCCAGCAGTTTATCTGGCGGACGAGCCTCCTACGAGCAGTACTTC.

The V and J genes are TRBV20-1 and TRBJ2-1; 10 bases align to TRBD2. Germline V CDR1 and CDR2: DFQATT, SNEGSKA (reference sequence). The CDR3 runs to 16 residues. V dropped 1 base and J dropped 8; count of bases not matched to a gene: 11. The CDR3 protein is CSARAKRGGFSYEQFF. CDR3 sequence (DNA): TGCAGTGCTAGAGCCAAGCGGGGGGGCTTTAGCTATGAGCAGTTCTTC.

This clonotype has only a few counts. The chain has TRBV7-9 and TRBJ1-2; no reliable D call. Germline CDR1 SEHNR, CDR2 FQNEAQ (reference sequence). The CDR3 spans 13 residues. Trimming removed 6 bases from V and 5 bases from J, with 13 bases in between. In DNA form, the CDR3 reads TGTGCCAGCAGTCGCCGGGAAGGGTATGGCTACACCTTC. Residues: CASSRREGYGYTF.

This clonotype showed up just a few times. J is TRBJ2-5 and V is TRBV12-3 or TRBV12-4; D may be TRBD2 (5 bases). The J call may be wrong; the DNA end is better matched by TRBJ2-7. The CDR3 covers 15 residues. CDR3 coding DNA: TGTGCCAGCAGCCCCGGTCCAGCGGCCAACTACGAGCAGTACTTC. As protein: CASSPGPAANYEQYF.

This clonotype was recorded a few times. The chain couples TRBV29-1 to TRBJ2-7, with 8 nucleotides matching TRBD2. Trimming took 0 bases from V and 3 from J; bases not matched to a gene: 1. This CDR3 region has 13 residues. The germline gives CDR1 SQVTM, CDR2 ANQGSEA. This CDR3 is CSVEDGTSYEQYF. The DNA for the CDR3 is TGCAGCGTTGAAGACGGGACTAGCTACGAGCAGTACTTC.

The chain joins TRBV12-3 or TRBV12-4 to TRBJ1-5; D possibly corresponds to TRBD1 (5 bases). The CDR3 is 13 amino acids. Trimming pared 3 bases from V and 5 bases from J, leaving 8 bases between. The DNA of the CDR3 is TGTGCCAGCAGTTTGAGCAGGGATCAGCCCCAGCATTTT. Protein product: CASSLSRDQPQHF.

This chain connects TRBV5-1 to TRBJ2-1; D possibly corresponds to TRBD2 (5 bases). CDR3 length equals 16 residues. V was shortened by 6 bases and J by 4 bases, with 20 bases between the two germline ends. The V gene's germline CDR1 is SGHRS and CDR2 YFSETQ. DNA for the CDR3: TGCGCCAGCAAGATTGGAGGACCGACTTCTTACAATGAGCAGTTCTTC. Translated, it gives CASKIGGPTSYNEQFF.

The chain recombines TRBV27 with TRBJ2-7; D unclear. Looked up from germline, CDR1 is MNHEY and CDR2 is SMNVEV (reference sequence). There are 13 residues in the CDR3. Trimming took off 1 base at V and 3 bases at J, with 7 bases between the two ends. The CDR3 region is CASSLWLNYEQYF. The DNA of the CDR3 is TGTGCCAGCAGTTTATGGCTAAACTACGAGCAGTACTTC.

The chain carries TRBV11-2 and TRBJ2-2; either TRBD1 or TRBD2 may supply D (5 bases each). The germline V gene has CDR1 SGHAT and CDR2 FQNNGV. Trimming left V 5 bases short and J 2 bases short, with 12 bases between. There are 15 residues in the CDR3. CDR3 DNA sequence: TGTGCCAGCAGCGTCGGGACGGCAAACACCGGGGAGCTGTTTTTT. Translated: CASSVGTANTGELFF.

The chain carries TRBV3-1 and TRBJ2-5; 9 bases match TRBD1. The CDR3 spans 15 residues. Germline lookup yields CDR1 LGHDT and CDR2 YNNKEL (reference sequence). V was clipped by 6 bases and J by 1 base; unmatched bases: 6. The CDR3 protein is CASRLGQGTQETQYF. The CDR3 DNA sequence: TGTGCCAGCAGACTCGGACAGGGGACCCAAGAGACCCAGTACTTC.

The chain is built from TRBV12-3 or TRBV12-4 and TRBJ2-1; unclear D gene. Trimming left V 6 bases short and J 5 bases short, with 2 bases between. The CDR3 is 10 residues long. The CDR3 reads CASRHNEQFF. The CDR3 nucleotides are TGTGCCAGCAGACACAATGAGCAGTTCTTC.

This clonotype was detected ten times or more. This chain connects TRBV12-3 or TRBV12-4 to TRBJ2-4; D gene unclear. Trimming took off 1 base at V and 0 bases at J, with 4 bases between the two ends. This CDR3 spans 14 amino acids. In DNA form, the CDR3 reads TGTGCCAGCAGTTTAGGGCTAGCCAAAAACATTCAGTACTTC. Amino acids: CASSLGLAKNIQYF.

The V call is TRBV4-1, the J call TRBJ2-7; no clear D gene. Germline V gives CDR1 MGHRA, CDR2 YSYEKL. The ends were cut back, 3 bases at V and 4 bases at J, with 16 bases in the middle. This CDR3 has 15 residues. CDR3 in DNA: TGCGCCAGCAGCCACCCAGTTAACGCGTTGTACGAGCAGTACTTC. Residues: CASSHPVNALYEQYF.

This rearrangement joins TRBV12-3 or TRBV12-4 to TRBJ2-6; 8 nucleotides match TRBD2. V lost 7 bases and J lost 4; bases outside the gene matches: 9. CDR3 length: 16 amino acids. The CDR3 DNA follows: TGTGCCAGCACCTTGGGCGGGGGGACCGGGGCCAACGTCCTGACTTTC. Translating gives CASTLGGGTGANVLTF.

This clonotype was counted only a few times. The V and J genes are TRBV12-3 or TRBV12-4 and TRBJ2-7, with D perhaps matching TRBD2 (5 bases). The CDR3 has 15 amino acids. The V end lost 3 bases, the J end lost 5 bases, and 17 bases lay between the germline ends. CDR3 residues: CASSFVPFVRDEQYF. CDR3 sequence (DNA): TGTGCCAGCAGTTTTGTCCCCTTTGTGAGGGACGAGCAGTACTTC.